This record looks at one TCR beta chain sequence and its context. Its antigen is unidentified. CDR3 length: 14 amino acids. The V and J ends lost 1 base and 8 bases, in that order; junction bases with no gene match: 5. Germline V lookup: CDR1 SGHTA, CDR2 FQGNSA. Russia was home to the donors, healthy Caucasian individuals aged roughly 6 to 90. Samples had at least 7 million PBMCs isolated from them. A second PCR, run for roughly 7 to 11 cycles, used a sample-barcoded 5' primer plus a J-beta primer mix. MiXCR was run by TCRdb on the 5' RACE reads, yielding one entry per CDR3 protein. The sample includes about 1.7 million distinct CDR3 sequences, 25% to 30% of them seen just once. These data are taken from a study of blood T cells in healthy people across ages. General observations from the study: With unsorted PBMCs, a conclusive comparison of naive versus antigen-experienced cells was not possible. Estimated diversity across one million T cells was deemed an underestimate.

This clonotype originated in a woman aged 30 to 39 in good health. Specimen: blood. The rearrangement links TRBV7-2 to TRBJ2-3; 8 bases fit TRBD1. The CDR3 nucleotides are TGTGCCAGCAGCTTAGGGACAGGGTCAGGTACGCAGTATTTT. This encodes CASSLGTGSGTQYF.